This T cell receptor (beta chain) was obtained from a study of T cells after yellow fever vaccination. There are a few counts of this clonotype. The CDR3 length is 16 residues. Germline CDR1 is KGHSH and CDR2 is LQKENI. Between the trimmed V and J ends, which lost 1 base and 0 bases, there was a span of 11 bases. TCRdb independently ran MiXCR on the 5' RACE reads; one entry per CDR3 protein. The repertoire has 620,000 or so distinct CDR3 sequences, around 17% of them found once; the top ten carry 15% to 20%. Sequences were derived from PBMCs, sampled 4 to 6 days after the first yellow fever vaccination. The rearrangement joins TRBV18 to TRBJ2-3; tentatively, D is TRBD1 (5 bases). The receptor was derived from a man aged 18-30 years who received the YFV17D yellow fever vaccine. For the CDR3, the DNA is TGTGCCAGCTCACCACTCAGGGAAGGGAGCACAGATACGCAGTATTTT. This translates into CASSPLREGSTDTQYF.